These T cell receptor beta chains were read from a single sample in a study of radiotherapy plus CTLA-4 blockade in lung cancer. The method was immunoSEQ multiplex PCR; TCRdb's version includes in-frame clones alone and lacks a portion of them. The table lists approximately 80,000 clones, 60% to 85% of them singletons, with 20% to 25% in the top ten. The sample in question was peripheral blood, obtained from a patient treated with radiotherapy plus ipilimumab. These receptors came from a human donor with non-small cell lung cancer whose response to radiotherapy plus ipilimumab could not be evaluated. Some clones in this sample may be carry-over from other donors' samples. The CDR3 runs from the conserved cysteine through the conserved F or W. The D gene is left open where the match is weak. A clone size is listed for some rows: how often the clone was seen (once, few, many), or a class if it is expanded.

clone_size d_call v_call cdr3_aa
- - TRBV6-5 CASSLGGTPLDTQFF
once - TRBV6-5 CASSLDRSYEQYF
- TRBD2 TRBV5-1 CASSFRTSGSRSYNEQFF
- - TRBV6-1 CASSPRGGNTGELFF
- - TRBV4-3 CASSQVLEGDYEQYF
- - TRBV28 CASSLRSGAFF
- - TRBV6-5 CASSSGALLNIQYF
- TRBD1 TRBV7-2 CASSLRGQGKHSPLHF
- - TRBV4-3 CASSRATVRGVAEAFF
- - TRBV4-2 CASSQEGGAKNIQYF
- TRBD2 TRBV6-5 CASSYSNPGTSEQYF
few - TRBV6-6 CASRSEGNLYYGYTF
once - TRBV15 CATSRGSGTWGTEAFF
- TRBD1 TRBV7-7 CASSPGGRTGELFF
few TRBD1 TRBV10-3 CAISDQGQGKLFF
few - TRBV4-1 CASSQAGIDQPQHF
- TRBD2 TRBV18 CASSPLITSGSTDTQYF
- TRBD1 TRBV4-2 CASSAQGAGELFF
once - TRBV18 CASSPSRAEAFF
- - TRBV28 CASSPSGSVQPQHF
- TRBD1 TRBV5-1 CASSAGQGGSPLHF
once TRBD1 TRBV28 CASRIQGEAFF
- - TRBV7-9 CASSEVDRTYEQYF
- - TRBV4-1 CASSQGGAYTYEQYF
- - TRBV6-5 CASSYSVFGEPQHF
- TRBD2 TRBV6-1 CASSQGTSGGITGELFF
- TRBD1 TRBV5-1 CASSTGTDRGNGYTF
- - TRBV6-6 CASSYEYSNEKLFF
- TRBD1 TRBV19 CASRSRDRGWATNEKLFF
once TRBD1 TRBV4-2 CASSQALGTGLNEQYF
once - TRBV27 CASSPHGSPYEQYF
hyperexpanded - TRBV5-1 CASSLEGRDGELFF
- TRBD2 TRBV7-2 CASSPTSGGAWEQFF
- - TRBV28 CASSSDRGRGNTEAFF
once - TRBV19 CASCETRGALGPQHF
few - TRBV15 CATSIQVADYGYTF
- - TRBV6-5 CASSYHSPGEQYF
once TRBD1 TRBV25-1 CASSGRGFQPQHF
- - TRBV6-1 CASSEGAGVWQYF
once - TRBV19 CASSILLGANQPQHF
once - TRBV2 CASGGAGAYTGELFF
- TRBD2 TRBV6-1 CASSDLASGNTDTQYF
- - TRBV18 CASSPQALEHEQYF
few - TRBV25-1 CASQNAGNNQPQHF
- - TRBV11-1 CASSVDMSLGYGYTF
- - TRBV5-1 CASSSRGGVNTEAFF
- - TRBV6-5 CASSSSGTAGYTF
- - TRBV28 CASSFRQQAGYTF
- TRBD2 TRBV9 CASSASGTSGSDTQYF
few - TRBV10-3 CAISQRDFQETQYF